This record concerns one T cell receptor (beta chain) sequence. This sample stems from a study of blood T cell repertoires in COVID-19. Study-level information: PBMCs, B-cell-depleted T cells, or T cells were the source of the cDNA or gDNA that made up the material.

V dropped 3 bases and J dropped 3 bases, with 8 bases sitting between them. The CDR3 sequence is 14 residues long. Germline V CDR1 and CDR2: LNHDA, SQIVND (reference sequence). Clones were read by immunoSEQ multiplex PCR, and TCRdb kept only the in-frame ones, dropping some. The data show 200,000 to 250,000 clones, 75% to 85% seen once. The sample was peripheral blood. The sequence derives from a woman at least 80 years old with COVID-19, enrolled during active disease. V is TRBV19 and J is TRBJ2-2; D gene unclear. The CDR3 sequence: CASSIPSYTGELFF. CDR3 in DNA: TGTGCCAGTAGTATCCCCAGTTACACCGGGGAGCTGTTTTTT.